The clone carrying this TCR beta chain was seen a few times. Antigen: not known. Authors of the study amplified TCR beta CDR3 regions from RNA transcripts. Primed by the HTBI set, a first-round RT-PCR was run on the TCR CDR3. Using its own MiXCR run on the multiplex PCR reads, TCRdb lists one record per CDR3 protein. The sample includes more than 300,000 distinct CDR3 sequences, under 15% of them seen just once. Orbital computed tomography, thyroid ultrasound, serum thyroxine and TRAb, and clinical symptoms together informed the diagnoses. Germline loops: CDR1 SGHVS, CDR2 FQNEAQ. The CDR3 consists of 12 residues. The entry originates in a study of T cells in Graves' hyperthyroidism and ophthalmopathy. Study details: Staff took peripheral blood when the initial diagnosis was made, before any treatment began.

The study, taken as a whole, reports: Most expanded thyroid clonotypes above 0.001 recurred in blood.

The receptor was isolated from a young woman with Graves' hyperthyroidism. Sequencing was done on a sample of blood. This chain connects TRBV7-8 to TRBJ2-2; 8 bases align to TRBD2. The CDR3 region is CAGAGATGELFF. As DNA, the CDR3 is TGTGCAGGAGCGGGAGCTACCGGGGAGCTGTTTTTT.